This T cell receptor (beta chain) was sequenced for a study of T cells in localized non-small cell lung cancer. General study results and limits: Uninvolved adjacent lung showed peak T cell clonality, exceeding tumor. Higher blood T cell density went with longer overall survival.

Comment on this clone: The antigen is unknown.

CDR1 MNHEY and CDR2 SMNVEV come from the germline V gene (reference sequence). Trimming took 2 bases from V and 10 from J, leaving 9 bases between them. This CDR3 comprises 12 residues. Clones were read by immunoSEQ multiplex PCR, and TCRdb kept only the in-frame ones, dropping some. The sample shows some 71,000 clones, around four fifths of them seen only once. The sequences come from peripheral blood, collected before any cancer treatment. The TCR sequence derives from a female donor at least 60 years old with stage I lung adenocarcinoma. The chain has TRBV27 and TRBJ2-1; D is unclear. The CDR3 sequence is CASSLGGREQFF. CDR3 nucleotides: TGTGCCAGCAGTTTAGGTGGCAGGGAGCAGTTCTTC.